Reported below is one T cell receptor beta chain. Antigen unknown. The V gene end was trimmed by 2 bases and the J gene end by 0 bases; junction bases not matched to a gene: 4. Germline CDR1 is SEHNR and CDR2 is FQNEAQ (reference sequence). The CDR3 runs 16 residues. This entry comes from a study of beta chain features in type 1 diabetes. Study conclusions and caveats: Unsettled here was the matter of whether HLA type influences TCRB rearrangement.

The study reverse transcribed the entire isolated RNA, so it sequenced expressed TCRB transcripts. Sequencing used immunoSEQ multiplex PCR; TCRdb keeps in-frame clones, though not all of them. The sample carries some 99,000 clones, almost 40% recorded once. The chain uses TRBV7-9 and TRBJ2-1; TRBD2 matches at 7 bases. The sample taken for sequencing was stem cell memory CD4+ T cells from blood. The sequence derives from a woman under 30 in good health. The CDR3 DNA reads as TGTGCCAGCAGCTTAAACGGGAGGTCCTCCTACAATGAGCAGTTCTTC. Amino acids: CASSLNGRSSYNEQFF.